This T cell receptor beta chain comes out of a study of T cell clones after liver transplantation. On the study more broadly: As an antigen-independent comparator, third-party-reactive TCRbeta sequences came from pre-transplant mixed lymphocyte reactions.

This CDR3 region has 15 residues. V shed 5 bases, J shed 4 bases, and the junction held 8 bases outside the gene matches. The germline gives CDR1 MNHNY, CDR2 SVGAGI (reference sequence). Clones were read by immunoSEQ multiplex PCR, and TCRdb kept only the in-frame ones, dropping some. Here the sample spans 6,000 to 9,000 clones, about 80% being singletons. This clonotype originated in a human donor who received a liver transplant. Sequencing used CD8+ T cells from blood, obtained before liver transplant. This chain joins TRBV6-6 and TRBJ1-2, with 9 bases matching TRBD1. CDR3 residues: CASSPWTGVGYGYTF. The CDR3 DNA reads TGTGCCAGCAGTCCCTGGACAGGGGTCGGCTATGGCTACACCTTC.